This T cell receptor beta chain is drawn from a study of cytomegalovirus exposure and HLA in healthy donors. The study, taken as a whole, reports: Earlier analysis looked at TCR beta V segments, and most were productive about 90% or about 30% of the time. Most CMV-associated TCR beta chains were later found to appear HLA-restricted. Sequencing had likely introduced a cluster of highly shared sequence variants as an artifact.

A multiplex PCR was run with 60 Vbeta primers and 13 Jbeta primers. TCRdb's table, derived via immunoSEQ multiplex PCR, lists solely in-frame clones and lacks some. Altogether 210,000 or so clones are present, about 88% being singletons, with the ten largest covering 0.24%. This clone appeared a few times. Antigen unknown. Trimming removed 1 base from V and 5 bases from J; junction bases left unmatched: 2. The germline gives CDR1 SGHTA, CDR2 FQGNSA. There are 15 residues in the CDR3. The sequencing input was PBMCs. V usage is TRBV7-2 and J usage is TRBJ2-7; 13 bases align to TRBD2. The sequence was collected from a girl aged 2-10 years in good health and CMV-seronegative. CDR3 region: CASSLDGLAGDEQYF. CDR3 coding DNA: TGTGCCAGCAGCTTAGATGGACTAGCGGGAGACGAGCAGTACTTC.